This TCR beta chain originates from a study of blood T cell repertoires in COVID-19. About the study: There were acute and convalescent COVID-19 samples, and they came from the United States, Italy and Spain. The analysed material was cDNA or gDNA that came from T cells, B-cell-depleted T cells, or PBMCs.

The CDR3 sequence is 14 residues long. After removal of 4 bases from V and 1 base from J, the junction contained 1 base not matched to a gene. Germline V CDR1 and CDR2: SGHRS, YFSETQ. Measured with immunoSEQ multiplex PCR; TCRdb has only the in-frame clones, and not every one. The sample holds hundreds of thousands of clones; over 80% are singletons and the top ten take 1.5%. This TCR was sampled from a woman aged 35 to 49 who had recovered from COVID-19. The sequenced material came from peripheral blood. The chain employs TRBV5-1 and TRBJ2-3; 9 bases are a match to TRBD2. The CDR3 region has the DNA TGCGCCAGCAGCGAGCGGGGGGGCACAGATACGCAGTATTTT. Protein sequence: CASSERGGTDTQYF.